These T cell receptor beta chains were read from a single sample in a study of blood T cell dynamics during melanoma immunotherapy. Sequenced by immunoSEQ multiplex PCR; TCRdb stores in-frame clones only, minus some. This sample has tens of thousands of clones, with 70% to 90% found just once. The material was blood, obtained from a patient treated with checkpoint blockade. These receptors originate from a human donor with melanoma. The CDR3 runs from the conserved cysteine through the conserved F or W. The D gene is left open where the match is weak. Some rows mark clone size as missing; the rest say once, few, many or name a class of expanded clone.

V gene: TRBV19; D gene: -; clone size: -; J gene: TRBJ1-1; CDR3 DNA: TGTGCCAGTAGTAGCAGGGATAGGACTGAAGCTTTCTTT; CDR3 protein: CASSSRDRTEAFF
V gene: TRBV11-2; D gene: TRBD2; clone size: -; J gene: TRBJ2-1; CDR3 DNA: TGTGCCAGCAGGGTTACTAGCGGGAGGGATAATGAGCAGTTCTTC; CDR3 protein: CASRVTSGRDNEQFF
V gene: TRBV7-9; D gene: TRBD1; clone size: -; J gene: TRBJ2-1; CDR3 DNA: TGTGCCAGCAGCTTAGCAGGGTGGGGGACAGGGGGCGATGAGCAGTTCTTC; CDR3 protein: CASSLAGWGTGGDEQFF
V gene: TRBV7-9; D gene: -; clone size: -; J gene: TRBJ1-5; CDR3 DNA: TGTGCCAGCAGCCCTACAGGGCCCGGCAATCAGCCCCAGCATTTT; CDR3 protein: CASSPTGPGNQPQHF
V gene: TRBV19; D gene: TRBD1; clone size: -; J gene: TRBJ1-2; CDR3 DNA: TGTGCCAGTAGTACCCGACAGGGGGCTAACTATGGCTACACCTTC; CDR3 protein: CASSTRQGANYGYTF
V gene: TRBV6-6; D gene: -; clone size: -; J gene: TRBJ1-1; CDR3 DNA: TGTGCCAGCAGTTACACCAGTACGAACACTGAAGCTTTCTTT; CDR3 protein: CASSYTSTNTEAFF
V gene: TRBV28; D gene: -; clone size: once; J gene: TRBJ2-7; CDR3 DNA: TGTGCCAGCAGTTTCCCGGGGGTTTATAACGAGCAGTACTTC; CDR3 protein: CASSFPGVYNEQYF
V gene: TRBV4-2; D gene: -; clone size: -; J gene: TRBJ2-3; CDR3 DNA: TGTGCCAGCAGCCAAGAGAAGAGAGATACGCAGTATTTT; CDR3 protein: CASSQEKRDTQYF
V gene: TRBV5-1; D gene: -; clone size: -; J gene: TRBJ1-2; CDR3 DNA: TGCGCCAGCAGCTTGGCCCATGACAGAGGGTATGGCTACACCTTC; CDR3 protein: CASSLAHDRGYGYTF
V gene: TRBV10-1; D gene: -; clone size: -; J gene: TRBJ2-7; CDR3 DNA: TGCGCCAGCAGACACCCCGATCAGTACTTC; CDR3 protein: CASRHPDQYF
V gene: TRBV7-9; D gene: TRBD2; clone size: -; J gene: TRBJ2-5; CDR3 DNA: TGTGCCAGCAGCTTAGGGGGACTAGCGGGAGATCGAGAGACCCAGTACTTC; CDR3 protein: CASSLGGLAGDRETQYF
V gene: TRBV5-4; D gene: TRBD1; clone size: -; J gene: TRBJ2-7; CDR3 DNA: TGTGCCAGCAGCTTTCCGGGACAGTCTGGCGAGCAGTACTTC; CDR3 protein: CASSFPGQSGEQYF
V gene: TRBV5-1; D gene: TRBD2; clone size: -; J gene: TRBJ2-1; CDR3 DNA: TGCGCCAGCAGCTTGTCCAGCGGGAGCTACAATGAGCAGTTCTTC; CDR3 protein: CASSLSSGSYNEQFF
V gene: TRBV2; D gene: -; clone size: -; J gene: TRBJ1-2; CDR3 DNA: TGTGCCAGCCTTGGCACGGAAAACTATGGCTACACCTTC; CDR3 protein: CASLGTENYGYTF
V gene: TRBV28; D gene: TRBD2; clone size: -; J gene: TRBJ2-3; CDR3 DNA: TGTGCCAGCAGCCCAGCTTCTGCGGGAGGGTTGACAGATACGCAGTATTTT; CDR3 protein: CASSPASAGGLTDTQYF
V gene: TRBV6-6; D gene: -; clone size: -; J gene: TRBJ1-6; CDR3 DNA: TGTGCCAGCAGTTACACTCTTTGGGGCTCACCCCTCCACTTT; CDR3 protein: CASSYTLWGSPLHF
V gene: TRBV5-1; D gene: -; clone size: once; J gene: TRBJ2-6; CDR3 DNA: TGCGCCAGCAGCCCCGGGCGGGCCGGGGCCAACGTCCTGACTTTC; CDR3 protein: CASSPGRAGANVLTF
V gene: TRBV1; D gene: -; clone size: -; J gene: TRBJ2-6; CDR3 DNA: TGCACCAGCAGTACGGTTAGTTTGCAAAGTCGGGCCAACGTCCTGACTTTC; CDR3 protein: CTSSTVSLQSRANVLTF
V gene: TRBV11-2; D gene: -; clone size: -; J gene: TRBJ1-2; CDR3 DNA: TGTGCCAGCAGCCTTGGGGACATACCGCTGGGCTACACCTTC; CDR3 protein: CASSLGDIPLGYTF
V gene: TRBV9; D gene: -; clone size: -; J gene: TRBJ2-2; CDR3 DNA: TGTGCCAGCAGCGTACAGGGAGCCGGGGAGCTGTTTTTT; CDR3 protein: CASSVQGAGELFF
V gene: TRBV5-1; D gene: -; clone size: -; J gene: TRBJ2-1; CDR3 DNA: TGCGCCAGCAGCTTGGCATATAGTGCATCCTACAATGAGCAGTTCTTC; CDR3 protein: CASSLAYSASYNEQFF
V gene: TRBV5-4; D gene: -; clone size: few; J gene: TRBJ2-1; CDR3 DNA: TGTGCCAGCAGCTTGGAAGGGTATTTGGGCAATGAGCAGTTCTTC; CDR3 protein: CASSLEGYLGNEQFF
V gene: TRBV7-2; D gene: TRBD1; clone size: -; J gene: TRBJ2-7; CDR3 DNA: TGTGCCAGCAGCCACCGGACAGGGGCTTACGAGCAGTACTTC; CDR3 protein: CASSHRTGAYEQYF
V gene: TRBV5-1; D gene: TRBD2; clone size: -; J gene: TRBJ2-2; CDR3 DNA: TGCGCCAGCAGCCACGGACTAGCGGATTTTAACACCGGGGAGCTGTTTTTT; CDR3 protein: CASSHGLADFNTGELFF